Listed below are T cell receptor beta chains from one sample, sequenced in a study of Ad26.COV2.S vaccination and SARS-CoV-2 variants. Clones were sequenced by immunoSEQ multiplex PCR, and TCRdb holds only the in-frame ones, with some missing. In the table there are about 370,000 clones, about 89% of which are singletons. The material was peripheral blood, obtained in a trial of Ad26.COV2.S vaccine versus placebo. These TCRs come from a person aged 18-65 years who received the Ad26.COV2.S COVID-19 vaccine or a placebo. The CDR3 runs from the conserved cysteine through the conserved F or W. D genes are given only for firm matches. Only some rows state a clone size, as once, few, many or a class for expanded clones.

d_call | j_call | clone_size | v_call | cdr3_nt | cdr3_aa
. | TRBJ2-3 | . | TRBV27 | TGTGCCAGCAGTTTCCTCTCAGGGGATACGCAGTATTTT | CASSFLSGDTQYF
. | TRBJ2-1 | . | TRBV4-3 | TGCGCCAGCAGCCAAGAGGGTTTGGAAGGGGAGAATGAGCAGTTCTTC | CASSQEGLEGENEQFF
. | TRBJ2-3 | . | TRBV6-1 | TGTGCCAGCAGTGAAGTATGGGCATTGCCCACAGATACGCAGTATTTT | CASSEVWALPTDTQYF
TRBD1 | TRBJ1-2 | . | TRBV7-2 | TGTGCCAGCAGCTTAACAGGGGGCTATGGCTACACCTTC | CASSLTGGYGYTF
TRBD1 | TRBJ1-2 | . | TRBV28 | TGTGCCAGCAGTGGACCGGGACAGGGGTTGGGCTATGGCTACACCTTC | CASSGPGQGLGYGYTF
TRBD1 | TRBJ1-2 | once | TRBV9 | TGTGCCAGCAGCTGGGGGACAGTAAACTATGGCTACACCTTC | CASSWGTVNYGYTF
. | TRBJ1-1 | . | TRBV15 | TGTGCCACCAGCGCACGAGCGGGCGGGGGCCGAGGGGAAGCTTTCTTT | CATSARAGGGRGEAFF
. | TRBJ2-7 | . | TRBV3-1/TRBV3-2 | TGTGCCAGCAGCCAAGGAAAAGCGGTTACCTACGAGCAGTACTTC | CASSQGKAVTYEQYF
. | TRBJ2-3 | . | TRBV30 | TGTGCCTGGAGTGTATCGGATCACACAGATACGCAGTATTTT | CAWSVSDHTDTQYF
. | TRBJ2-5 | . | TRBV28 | TGTGCCAGCAGTTTAGGGCCAGAGGCCCAGTACTTC | CASSLGPEAQYF
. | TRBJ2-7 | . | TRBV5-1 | TGCGCCAGCAGCGCAACCGGGACCTCCTACGAGCAGTACTTC | CASSATGTSYEQYF
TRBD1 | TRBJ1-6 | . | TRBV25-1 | TGTGCCAGCGGCTGGACAGGGACGGGAAATTCACCCCTCCACTTT | CASGWTGTGNSPLHF
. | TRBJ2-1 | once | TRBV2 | TGTGCCAGCGAGACTCTGGACAATGAGCAGTTCTTC | CASETLDNEQFF
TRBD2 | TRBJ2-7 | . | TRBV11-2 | TGTGCCAGCAGATTAGCGGGATCCTACGAGCAGTACTTC | CASRLAGSYEQYF
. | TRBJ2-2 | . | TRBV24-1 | TGTGCCACCAGTGATTTAGGACACCTGAACACCGGGGAGCTGTTTTTT | CATSDLGHLNTGELFF
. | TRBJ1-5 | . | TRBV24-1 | TGTGCCACCAGTGATCCTAGGGGAACAGTCAATCAGCCCCAGCATTTT | CATSDPRGTVNQPQHF
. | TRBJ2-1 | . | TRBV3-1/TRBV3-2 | TGTGCCAGCAGCCAACCAGAAAACAATGAGCAGTTCTTC | CASSQPENNEQFF
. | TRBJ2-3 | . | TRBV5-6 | TGTGCCAGCAGCTCGTCGCGGTCAGGGTTCACAGATACGCAGTATTTT | CASSSSRSGFTDTQYF
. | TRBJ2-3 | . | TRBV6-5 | TGTGCCAGCAGTTACTCGGGGGACTTTTTCACAGATACGCAGTATTTT | CASSYSGDFFTDTQYF
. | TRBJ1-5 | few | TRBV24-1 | TGTGCCACCAGTGATGGACTGGGCCCCAATCAGCCCCAGCATTTT | CATSDGLGPNQPQHF